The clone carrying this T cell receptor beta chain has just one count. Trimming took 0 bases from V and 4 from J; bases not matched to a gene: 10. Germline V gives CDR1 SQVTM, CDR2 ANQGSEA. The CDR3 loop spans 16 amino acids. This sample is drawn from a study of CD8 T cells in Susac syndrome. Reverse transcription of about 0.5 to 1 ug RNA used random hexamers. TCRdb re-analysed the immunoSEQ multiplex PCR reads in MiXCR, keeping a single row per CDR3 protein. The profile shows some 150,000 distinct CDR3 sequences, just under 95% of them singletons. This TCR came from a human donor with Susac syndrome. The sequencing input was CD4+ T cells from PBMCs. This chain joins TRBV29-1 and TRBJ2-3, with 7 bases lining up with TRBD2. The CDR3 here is CSVEDRLAVSADTQYF. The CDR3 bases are TGCAGCGTTGAAGATAGGCTAGCGGTCTCGGCAGATACGCAGTATTTT.